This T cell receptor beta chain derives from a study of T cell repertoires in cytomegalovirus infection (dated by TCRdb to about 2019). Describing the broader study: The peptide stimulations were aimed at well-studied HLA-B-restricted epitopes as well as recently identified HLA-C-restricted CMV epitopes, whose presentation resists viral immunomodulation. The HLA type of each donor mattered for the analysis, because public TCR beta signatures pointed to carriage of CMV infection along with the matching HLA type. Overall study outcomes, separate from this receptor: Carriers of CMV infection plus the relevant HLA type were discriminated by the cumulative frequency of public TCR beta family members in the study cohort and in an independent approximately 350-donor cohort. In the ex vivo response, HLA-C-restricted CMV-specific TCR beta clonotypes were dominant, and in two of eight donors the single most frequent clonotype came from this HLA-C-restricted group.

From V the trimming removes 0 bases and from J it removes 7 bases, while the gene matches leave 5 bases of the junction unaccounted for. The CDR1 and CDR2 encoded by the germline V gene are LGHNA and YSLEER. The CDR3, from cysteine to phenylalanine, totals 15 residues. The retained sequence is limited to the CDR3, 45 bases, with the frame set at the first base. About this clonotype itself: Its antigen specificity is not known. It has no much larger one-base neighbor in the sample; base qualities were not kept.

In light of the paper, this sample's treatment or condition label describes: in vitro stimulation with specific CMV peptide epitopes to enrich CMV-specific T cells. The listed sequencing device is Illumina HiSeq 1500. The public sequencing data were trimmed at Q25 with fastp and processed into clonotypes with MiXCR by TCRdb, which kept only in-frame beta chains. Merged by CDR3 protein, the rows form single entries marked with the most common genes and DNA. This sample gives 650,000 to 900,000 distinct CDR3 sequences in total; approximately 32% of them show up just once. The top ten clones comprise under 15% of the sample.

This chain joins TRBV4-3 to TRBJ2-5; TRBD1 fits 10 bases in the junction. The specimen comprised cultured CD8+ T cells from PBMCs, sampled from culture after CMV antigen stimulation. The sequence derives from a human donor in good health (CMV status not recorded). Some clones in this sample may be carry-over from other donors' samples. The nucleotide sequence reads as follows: TGCGCCAGCAGCCAAGAAGGGACAGGGGTTGCGACCCAGTACTTC. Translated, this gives CASSQEGTGVATQYF.